This TCR beta chain was sequenced in a study of cytomegalovirus exposure and HLA in healthy donors. V lost 0 bases and J 6 bases, leaving 12 bases between the germline ends. The germline gives CDR1 MGHRA, CDR2 YSYEKL. The CDR3 is 14 residues long. This clone was picked up a small number of times. A multiplex PCR was run with 60 Vbeta primers and 13 Jbeta primers. Clones were read by immunoSEQ multiplex PCR, and TCRdb kept only the in-frame ones, dropping some. The profile covers more than 150,000 clones, with about 79% appearing a single time and more than 0.95% taken by the ten largest. The sequencing sample was made of PBMCs. This chain joins TRBV4-1 and TRBJ2-7, with D unresolved. This clonotype was obtained from a girl aged 2-9 years in good health and CMV-seropositive. Here the CDR3 reads CASSQESRPGEQYF. Written as DNA, the CDR3 is TGCGCCAGCAGCCAAGAATCACGGCCAGGCGAGCAGTACTTC.